These 24 T cell receptor beta chains originate from one sample sequenced in a study of T cells of healthy individuals. TCRdb fed the 5' RACE reads into MiXCR, producing one record per CDR3 protein. The sample lists about 57,000 distinct CDR3 sequences, roughly 15% occurring once. Source of these receptors: a human donor in good health.

This clonotype was counted between two and nine times. This chain joins TRBV25-1 and TRBJ2-7; a possible D gene is TRBD2 (6 bases). V lost 6 bases, J lost 3 bases, and 18 bases lay in between. CDR1 and CDR2 from the germline V gene are MGHDK and SYGVNS. This CDR3 has 15 amino acids. The chain's CDR3 is CASSGGAGSLYEQYF. The CDR3 DNA sequence: TGTGCCAGCAGCGGCGGGGCAGGGTCCCTCTACGAGCAGTACTTC.

This clonotype has a count of ten or more. The chain couples TRBV27 to TRBJ2-5; D is unresolved. Germline assignment: CDR1 MNHEY and CDR2 SMNVEV (reference sequence). This CDR3 has 13 amino acids. Trimming cost V 2 bases and J 5 bases, with 9 bases left between them. This CDR3 reads CASSLNSQETQYF. CDR3 coding DNA: TGTGCCAGCAGTTTAAACAGCCAGGAGACCCAGTACTTC.

This clonotype was counted many times. The chain combines TRBV27 with TRBJ1-2; TRBD1 might be the D (5 bases). V gave up 6 bases and J gave up 1 base, with 15 bases separating them. The CDR3 length is 15 residues. Per the germline V gene, CDR1 is MNHEY and CDR2 is SMNVEV (reference sequence). The CDR3 nucleotides are TGTGCCAGCAGGATGCCGGGACTGAATAACTATGGCTACACCTTC. It specifies CASRMPGLNNYGYTF.

This clonotype showed up many times. J is TRBJ1-5 and V is TRBV19; TRBD1 matches 12 bases. The germline gives CDR1 LNHDA, CDR2 SQIVND (reference sequence). V lost 6 bases, J lost 2 bases, and 8 bases stayed unmatched. The CDR3 extends over 17 amino acids. CDR3 in DNA: TGTGCCAGTAGATCCTGGGACAGGGGGCGAGGCAATCAGCCCCAGCATTTT. Its translation is CASRSWDRGRGNQPQHF.

CDR3 amino acids: CASSLDLVAAGTDTQYF. Here the CDR3 DNA reads TGTGCCAGCAGCTTAGATCTAGTGGCGGCCGGCACAGATACGCAGTATTTT. This chain links TRBV11-2 with TRBJ2-3; D uncertain. Trimming took 0 bases from V and 1 from J, leaving 14 bases between them. This CDR3 spans 17 amino acids. CDR1 is SGHAT and CDR2 is FQNNGV in the germline V gene.

This chain joins TRBV10-3 and TRBJ2-2; D is perhaps TRBD2 (5 bases). The length of the CDR3 is 15 residues. CDR1 ENHRY and CDR2 SYGVKD come from the germline V gene. V was cut by 7 bases and J by 6 bases, with 18 bases left in between. The CDR3 loop reads CAIKGYEGAAGELFF. CDR3 DNA: TGTGCCATCAAAGGATACGAGGGAGCAGCCGGGGAGCTGTTTTTT.

The rearrangement uses TRBV23-1 and TRBJ2-5; 7 bases fit TRBD2. TRBV23-1 is marked as an open reading frame, function uncertain. This CDR3 region has 17 residues. V shed 2 bases and J 5 bases; nucleotides not matched to a gene: 14. CDR3 amino acids: CASSQPPRSAGVETQYF. Written as DNA, the CDR3 is TGCGCCAGCAGTCAACCCCCTCGGTCGGCGGGAGTGGAGACCCAGTACTTC.

This clonotype was seen a handful of times. The chain joins TRBV19 to TRBJ2-1; D is possibly TRBD2 (6 bases). CDR1 and CDR2 (germline): LNHDA, SQIVND (reference sequence). V shed 7 bases and J shed 0 bases, with 13 bases lying between them. This CDR3 has 15 amino acids. The CDR3 loop is CASIGSSDSYNEQFF. The CDR3 DNA follows: TGTGCCAGTATCGGGTCTAGCGACTCCTACAATGAGCAGTTCTTC.

This chain uses TRBV10-3 with TRBJ1-1, with a tentative D call TRBD1 (5 bases). Germline lookup yields CDR1 ENHRY and CDR2 SYGVKD. This CDR3 comprises 12 residues. The V and J ends lost 3 bases and 8 bases respectively, with 10 bases between them. This CDR3 reads CAISDLGAEAFF. CDR3 sequence (DNA): TGTGCCATCAGTGATTTAGGGGCCGAAGCTTTCTTT.

A few counts support this clonotype. V and J are TRBV24-1 and TRBJ2-5, with unresolved D. From germline, CDR1 is KGHDR and CDR2 SFDVKD. The length of the CDR3 is 13 residues. Trimming removed 2 bases at V and 4 bases at J, with 7 bases between. As DNA, the CDR3 is TGTGCCACCAGTGATTCGTATGGAGAGACCCAGTACTTC. Its protein product is CATSDSYGETQYF.

This clonotype was detected ten times or more. This chain connects TRBV4-2 to TRBJ2-1; D may correspond to TRBD1 or TRBD2 (6 bases each). The CDR3 totals 16 residues. V was shortened by 5 bases and J by 7 bases, with 21 bases between the two germline ends. Germline-derived CDR1 and CDR2 are LGHNA and YNFKEQ. DNA of the CDR3: TGTGCCAGCAGCAGCGAGGGGGGAGGCGGTAGAAATGAGCAGTTCTTC. Amino acids: CASSSEGGGGRNEQFF.

The chain recombines TRBV6-5 with TRBJ1-6; D is perhaps TRBD1 (5 bases). CDR3 size: 13 residues. V lost 7 bases, J lost 5 bases, and 9 bases lay in between. Germline values: CDR1 MNHEY, CDR2 SVGAGI. CDR3 in amino acids: CASTRQNNSPLHF. CDR3 bases: TGTGCCAGCACCAGACAGAATAATTCACCCCTCCACTTT.

The V and J genes are TRBV20-1 and TRBJ2-1; possibly TRBD2 for D (6 bases). The CDR3 has 16 amino acids. The germline CDR1 and CDR2 sequences are DFQATT and SNEGSKA (reference sequence). Trimming pared 3 bases from V and 4 bases from J, leaving 19 bases between. As DNA, the CDR3 is TGCAGTGCTAGCCCTCCCGGGAGTTTTCGTTACAATGAGCAGTTCTTC. This sequence encodes CSASPPGSFRYNEQFF.

This clonotype was observed many times. The chain combines TRBV18 with TRBJ1-4; 7 positions agree with TRBD1. CDR3 length: 15 amino acids. Germline lookup yields CDR1 KGHSH and CDR2 LQKENI. V shed 5 bases and J 8 bases; nucleotides not matched to a gene: 11. The CDR3 DNA is TGTGCCAGCTCAGCCAGACAGGGCTGGGGCGAAAAACTGTTTTTT. As protein: CASSARQGWGEKLFF.

The CDR3 loop reads CASSQQLGGELFF. In DNA, the CDR3 is TGCGCCAGCAGCCAGCAGCTGGGGGGGGAGCTGTTTTTT. This sequence joins TRBV4-1 and TRBJ2-2, with no clear D. From germline, CDR1 is MGHRA and CDR2 YSYEKL. This CDR3 has 13 amino acids. Trimming stripped 3 bases from V and 8 bases from J, with 10 bases between.

This clonotype was picked up many times. The chain employs TRBV6-2 or TRBV6-3 and TRBJ1-2; D gene uncertain. In germline, CDR1 is MNHEY, CDR2 SVGEGT. CDR3 length: 13 residues. V lost 2 bases and J 7 bases, leaving 11 bases between the germline ends. The CDR3 sequence: CASSYKEGSGYTF. In nucleotides, the CDR3 is TGTGCCAGCAGTTACAAAGAGGGCAGTGGCTACACCTTC.

This clonotype came up many times. The chain uses TRBV4-2 and TRBJ2-7; TRBD2 is a possible D gene (5 bases). Germline-derived CDR1 and CDR2 are LGHNA and YNFKEQ. V gave up 2 bases and J gave up 1 base, with 15 bases separating them. The CDR3 extends over 16 amino acids. The chain's CDR3 is CASSQPPGDRSYEQYF. The CDR3, as DNA: TGTGCCAGCAGCCAACCCCCCGGGGATAGGTCCTACGAGCAGTACTTC.

This sequence joins TRBV7-9 and TRBJ2-1; perhaps TRBD2 as D (6 bases). Germline assignment: CDR1 SEHNR and CDR2 FQNEAQ (reference sequence). The CDR3 sequence is 14 residues long. V lost 5 bases to trimming and J lost 8 bases, with 16 bases between them. CDR3 coding DNA: TGTGCCAGCAGCGGCAGACTAGTACGGGATGAGCAGTTCTTC. This translates into CASSGRLVRDEQFF. The full variable domain, its missing parts supplied by reference TRBV7-9 and TRBJ2-1, is DTGVSQNPRHKITKRGQNVTFRCDPISEHNRLYWYRQTLGQGPEFLTYFQNEAQLEKSRLLSDRFSAERPKGSFSTLEIQRTEQGDSAMYLCASSGRLVRDEQFFGPGTRLTVL.

In DNA, the CDR3 is TGCGCCAGCAGCTTCGGGACAGCGAATGAAAAACTGTTTTTT. Amino acids: CASSFGTANEKLFF. This chain links TRBV5-1 with TRBJ1-4; 7 bases align to TRBD1. Germline lookup yields CDR1 SGHRS and CDR2 YFSETQ. Trimming removed 2 bases from V and 5 bases from J; junction bases left unmatched: 3. This CDR3 has 14 amino acids.

This clonotype was recorded many times. This chain joins TRBV20-1 and TRBJ2-7; D is tentatively TRBD1 or TRBD2 (5 bases each). Germline assignment: CDR1 DFQATT and CDR2 SNEGSKA (reference sequence). The V gene lost 8 bases and the J gene lost 7 bases, with 24 bases spanning the gap. The CDR3 runs 14 residues. Written as DNA, the CDR3 is TGCAGTACCCCGGCTGGCCAGGGAGAATGGGAGCAGTACTTC. Translation gives CSTPAGQGEWEQYF.

This clonotype was seen repeatedly, ten times or more. The chain joins TRBV4-1 to TRBJ1-5, with D maybe TRBD1 (6 bases). The germline V gene has CDR1 MGHRA and CDR2 YSYEKL. Deletions cut 5 bases from V and 3 bases from J, with 20 bases between. This CDR3 contains 17 residues. The CDR3 loop is CASSLKLGGAFNQPQHF. The CDR3 bases are TGCGCCAGCAGCTTAAAATTGGGGGGCGCCTTCAATCAGCCCCAGCATTTT.

This sequence joins TRBV6-1 and TRBJ1-4; D not resolved. With 3 bases removed from V and 9 bases from J, the gap between germline ends came to 11 bases. Germline V CDR1 and CDR2: MNHNS, SASEGT. The CDR3 extends over 13 amino acids. The CDR3 protein is CASSDRAHQKLFF. CDR3 bases: TGTGCCAGCAGTGATCGAGCCCACCAAAAACTGTTTTTT.

In this sample, this clonotype turned up a few times. The chain combines TRBV5-1 with TRBJ2-1; 9 nucleotides align to TRBD2. This CDR3 is 15 amino acids long. Germline V gives CDR1 SGHRS, CDR2 YFSETQ. The V and J ends lost 4 bases and 4 bases, in that order; junction bases with no gene match: 6. The CDR3 DNA sequence: TGCGCCAGCAGCCCCGTGGCGGGAGGGTACAATGAGCAGTTCTTC. This gives the protein CASSPVAGGYNEQFF.

Details on this clonotype: This may be a read error: a much more frequent sequence differs by one nucleotide. V and J are TRBV12-3 or TRBV12-4 and TRBJ1-5; D gene ambiguous. V was cut by 1 base and J by 6 bases, with 7 bases left in between. The CDR3 has 13 residues. The CDR3 DNA reads as TGTGCCAGCAGTTTAGGGAAATCTCAGCCCCAGCATTTT. It is translated as CASSLGKSQPQHF.